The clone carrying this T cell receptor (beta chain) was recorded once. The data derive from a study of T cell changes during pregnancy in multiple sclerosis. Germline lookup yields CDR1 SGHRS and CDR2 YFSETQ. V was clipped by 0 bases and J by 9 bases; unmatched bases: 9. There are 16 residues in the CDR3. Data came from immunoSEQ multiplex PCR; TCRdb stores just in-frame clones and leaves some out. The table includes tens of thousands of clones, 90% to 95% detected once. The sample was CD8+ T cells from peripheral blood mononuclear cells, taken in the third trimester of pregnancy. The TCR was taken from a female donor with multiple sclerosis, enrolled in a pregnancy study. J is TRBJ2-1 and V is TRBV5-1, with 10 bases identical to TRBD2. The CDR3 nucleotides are TGCGCCAGCAGCTTGGGTAGGTTAGCGGGGGGATCTGAGCAGTTCTTC. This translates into CASSLGRLAGGSEQFF.